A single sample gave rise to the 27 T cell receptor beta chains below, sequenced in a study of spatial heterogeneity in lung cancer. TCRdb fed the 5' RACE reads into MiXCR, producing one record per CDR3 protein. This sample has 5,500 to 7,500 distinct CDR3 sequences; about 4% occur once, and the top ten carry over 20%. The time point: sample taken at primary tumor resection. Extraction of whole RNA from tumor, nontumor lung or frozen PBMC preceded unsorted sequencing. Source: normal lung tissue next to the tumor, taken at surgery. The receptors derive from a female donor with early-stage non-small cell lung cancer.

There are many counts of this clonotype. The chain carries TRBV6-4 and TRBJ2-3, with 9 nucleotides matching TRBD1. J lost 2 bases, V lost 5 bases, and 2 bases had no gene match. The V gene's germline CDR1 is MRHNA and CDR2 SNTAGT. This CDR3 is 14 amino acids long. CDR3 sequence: CASSRTGVTDTQYF. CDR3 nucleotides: TGTGCCAGCAGTCGGACAGGGGTCACAGATACGCAGTATTTT.

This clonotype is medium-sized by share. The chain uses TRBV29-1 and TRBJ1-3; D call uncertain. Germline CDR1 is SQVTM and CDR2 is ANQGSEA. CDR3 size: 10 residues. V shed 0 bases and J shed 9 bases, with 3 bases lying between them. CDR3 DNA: TGCAGCGTTGAAGACATCACCATATATTTT. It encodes CSVEDITIYF.

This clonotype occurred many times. CDR3 sequence reads: CASSRTSGPHEQYF. CDR3 bases: TGTGCCAGCAGTCGGACTAGCGGCCCTCACGAGCAGTACTTC. The chain employs TRBV11-2 and TRBJ2-7, with 10 positions matching TRBD2. The germline V gene encodes CDR1 SGHAT and CDR2 FQNNGV. The CDR3 sequence is 14 residues long. With V trimmed by 6 bases and J by 5 bases, 7 bases remained unmatched.

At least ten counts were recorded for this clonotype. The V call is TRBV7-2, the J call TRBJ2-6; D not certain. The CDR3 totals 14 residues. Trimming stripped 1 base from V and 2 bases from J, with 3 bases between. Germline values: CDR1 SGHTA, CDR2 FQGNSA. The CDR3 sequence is CASSLVPGANVLTF. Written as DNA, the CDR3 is TGTGCCAGCAGCTTAGTCCCTGGGGCCAACGTCCTGACTTTC.

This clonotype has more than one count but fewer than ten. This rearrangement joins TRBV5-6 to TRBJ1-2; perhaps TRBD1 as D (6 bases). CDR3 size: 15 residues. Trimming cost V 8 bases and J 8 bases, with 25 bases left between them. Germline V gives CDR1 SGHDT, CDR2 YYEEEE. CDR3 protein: CARQQGTGNGGGYTF. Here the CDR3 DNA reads TGTGCCAGGCAACAGGGTACCGGGAACGGGGGAGGCTACACCTTC.

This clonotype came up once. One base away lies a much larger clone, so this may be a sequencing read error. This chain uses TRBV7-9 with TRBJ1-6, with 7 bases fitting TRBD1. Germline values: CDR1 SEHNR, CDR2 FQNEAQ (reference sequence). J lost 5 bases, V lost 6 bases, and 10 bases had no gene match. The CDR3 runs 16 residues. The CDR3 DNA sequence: TGTGCCAGCAGTCGAAGGGACAGTGCGCATAATTCACCCCTCCACTTT. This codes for CASSRRDSAHNSPLHF.

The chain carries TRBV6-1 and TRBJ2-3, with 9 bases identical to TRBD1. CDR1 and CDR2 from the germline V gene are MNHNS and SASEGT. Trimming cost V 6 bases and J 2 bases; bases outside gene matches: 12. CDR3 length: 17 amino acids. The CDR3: CASSQLPGTGPTDTQYF. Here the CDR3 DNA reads TGTGCCAGCAGCCAGCTACCCGGGACAGGGCCCACAGATACGCAGTATTTT.

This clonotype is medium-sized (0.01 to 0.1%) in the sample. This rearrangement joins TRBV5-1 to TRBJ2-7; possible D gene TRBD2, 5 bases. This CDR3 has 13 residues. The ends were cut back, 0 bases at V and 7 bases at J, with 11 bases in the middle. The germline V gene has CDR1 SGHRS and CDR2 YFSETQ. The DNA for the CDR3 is TGCGCCAGCAGCTTGGGCCGGGATCGGGAGCAGTACTTC. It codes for CASSLGRDREQYF.

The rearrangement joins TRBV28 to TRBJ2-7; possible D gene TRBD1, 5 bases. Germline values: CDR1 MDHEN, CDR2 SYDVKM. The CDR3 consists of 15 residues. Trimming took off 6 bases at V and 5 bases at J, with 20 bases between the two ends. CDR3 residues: CASSPLPAGPHEQYF. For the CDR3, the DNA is TGTGCCAGCAGCCCCCTCCCGGCAGGGCCCCACGAGCAGTACTTC.

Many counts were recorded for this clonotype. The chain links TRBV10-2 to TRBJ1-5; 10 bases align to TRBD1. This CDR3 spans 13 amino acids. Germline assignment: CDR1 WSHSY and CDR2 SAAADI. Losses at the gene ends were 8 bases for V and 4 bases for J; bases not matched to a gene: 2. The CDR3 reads CASQDRGNQPQHF. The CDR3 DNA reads TGCGCCAGCCAGGACAGGGGGAATCAGCCCCAGCATTTT.

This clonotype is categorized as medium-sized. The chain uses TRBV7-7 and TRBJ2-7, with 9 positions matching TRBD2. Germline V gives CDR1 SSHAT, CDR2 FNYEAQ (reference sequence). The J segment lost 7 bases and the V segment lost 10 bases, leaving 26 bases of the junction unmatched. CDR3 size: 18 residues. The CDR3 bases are TGTGCCAACCCGAATACTTCAAAAGAGTCGGGACTAGCCGGAGAGCAGTACTTC. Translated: CANPNTSKESGLAGEQYF.

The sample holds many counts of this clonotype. As DNA, the CDR3 is TGTGCTAGTGGCTCGGACCGGCAGGATTCACCCCTCCACTTT. This sequence encodes CASGSDRQDSPLHF. V gene TRBV12-5 combines with J gene TRBJ1-6; D not resolved. The CDR3 has 14 residues. Deletions cut 6 bases from V and 8 bases from J, with 14 bases between. Germline CDR1 and CDR2: LGHNT and FRNRAP.

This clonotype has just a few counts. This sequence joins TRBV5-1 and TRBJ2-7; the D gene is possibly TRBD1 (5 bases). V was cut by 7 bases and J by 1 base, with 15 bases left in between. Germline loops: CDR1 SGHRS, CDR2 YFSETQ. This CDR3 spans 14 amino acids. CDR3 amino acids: CASGITDSSYEQYF. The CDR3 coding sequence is TGCGCCAGCGGGATAACCGACAGTTCCTACGAGCAGTACTTC.

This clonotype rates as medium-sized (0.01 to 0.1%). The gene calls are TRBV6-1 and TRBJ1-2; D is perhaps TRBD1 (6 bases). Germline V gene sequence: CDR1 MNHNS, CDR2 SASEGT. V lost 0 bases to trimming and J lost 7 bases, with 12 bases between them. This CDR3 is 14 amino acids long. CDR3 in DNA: TGTGCCAGCAGTGAAGCGGACAGAGGGGCTGGCTACACCTTC. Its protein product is CASSEADRGAGYTF.

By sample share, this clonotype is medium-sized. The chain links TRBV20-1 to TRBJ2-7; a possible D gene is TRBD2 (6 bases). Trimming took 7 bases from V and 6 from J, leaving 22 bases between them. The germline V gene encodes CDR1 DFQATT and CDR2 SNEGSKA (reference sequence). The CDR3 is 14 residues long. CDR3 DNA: TGCAGTGTTCCCATCGAGGCGGGGAGCCGCGAGCAGTACTTC. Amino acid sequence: CSVPIEAGSREQYF.

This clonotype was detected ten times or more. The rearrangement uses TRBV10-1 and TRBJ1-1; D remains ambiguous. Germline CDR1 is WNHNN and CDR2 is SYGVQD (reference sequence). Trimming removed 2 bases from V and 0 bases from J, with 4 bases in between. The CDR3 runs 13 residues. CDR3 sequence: CASSENLNTEAFF. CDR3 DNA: TGCGCCAGCAGTGAGAACTTGAACACTGAAGCTTTCTTT.

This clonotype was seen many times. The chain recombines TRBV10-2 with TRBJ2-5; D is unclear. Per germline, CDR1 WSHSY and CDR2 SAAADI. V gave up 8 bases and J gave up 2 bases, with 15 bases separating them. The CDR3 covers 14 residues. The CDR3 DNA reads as TGCGCCAGCTTCCAGACTCTTACGCAAGAGACCCAGTACTTC. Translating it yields CASFQTLTQETQYF.

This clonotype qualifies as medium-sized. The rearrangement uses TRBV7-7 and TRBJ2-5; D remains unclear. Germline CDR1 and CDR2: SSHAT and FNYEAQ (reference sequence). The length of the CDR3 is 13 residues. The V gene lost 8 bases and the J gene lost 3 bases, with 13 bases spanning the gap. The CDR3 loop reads CASYGIGEETQYF. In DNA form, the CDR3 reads TGTGCCAGCTACGGTATAGGAGAAGAGACCCAGTACTTC.

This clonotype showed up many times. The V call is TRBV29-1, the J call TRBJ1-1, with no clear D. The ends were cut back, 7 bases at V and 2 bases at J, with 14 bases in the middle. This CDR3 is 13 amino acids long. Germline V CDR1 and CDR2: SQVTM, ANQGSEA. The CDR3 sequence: CSGWRAANTEAFF. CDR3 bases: TGCAGCGGATGGCGGGCGGCTAACACTGAAGCTTTCTTT.

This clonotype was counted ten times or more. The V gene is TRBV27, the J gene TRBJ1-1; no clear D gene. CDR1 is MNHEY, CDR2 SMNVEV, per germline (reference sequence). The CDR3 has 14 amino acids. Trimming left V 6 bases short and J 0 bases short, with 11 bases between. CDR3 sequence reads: CASRITRMNTEAFF. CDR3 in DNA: TGTGCCAGCAGGATCACCAGGATGAACACTGAAGCTTTCTTT.

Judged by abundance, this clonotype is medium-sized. CDR3 loop: CSARVPLLRTDTQYF. The CDR3 nucleotides are TGCAGTGCTAGAGTCCCGCTCCTTCGCACAGATACGCAGTATTTT. The chain has TRBV20-1 and TRBJ2-3; D is uncertain. With 1 base removed from V and 1 base from J, the gap between germline ends came to 12 bases. The CDR3 contains 15 residues. Germline V gene lookup returns CDR1 DFQATT and CDR2 SNEGSKA (reference sequence).

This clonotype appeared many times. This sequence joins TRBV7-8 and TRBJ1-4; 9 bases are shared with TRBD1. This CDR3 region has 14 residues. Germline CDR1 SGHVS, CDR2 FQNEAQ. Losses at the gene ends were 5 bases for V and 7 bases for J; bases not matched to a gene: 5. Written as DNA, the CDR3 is TGTGCCAGCAGCAAAGGACAGGGGAGTGAAAAACTGTTTTTT. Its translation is CASSKGQGSEKLFF.

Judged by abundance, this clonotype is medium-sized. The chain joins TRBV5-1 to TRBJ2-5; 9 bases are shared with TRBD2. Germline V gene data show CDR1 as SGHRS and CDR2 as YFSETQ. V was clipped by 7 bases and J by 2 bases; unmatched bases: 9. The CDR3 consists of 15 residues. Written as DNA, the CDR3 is TGCGCCAGCGGCATTGCGGGGGGGCGACAAGAGACCCAGTACTTC. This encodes CASGIAGGRQETQYF.

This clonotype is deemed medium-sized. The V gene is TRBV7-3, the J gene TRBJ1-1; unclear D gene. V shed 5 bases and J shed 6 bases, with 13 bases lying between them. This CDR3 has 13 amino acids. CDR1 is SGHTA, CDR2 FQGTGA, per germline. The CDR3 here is CASSLRSTSEAFF. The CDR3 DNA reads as TGTGCCAGCAGCCTAAGATCCACGTCTGAAGCTTTCTTT.

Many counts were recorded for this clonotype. The CDR3 sequence is CASSLSQSYGYTF. DNA for the CDR3: TGCGCCAGCAGCTTGTCACAGTCCTATGGCTACACCTTC. V and J are TRBV5-1 and TRBJ1-2; no clear D. This CDR3 spans 13 amino acids. V lost 1 base and J 4 bases, leaving 8 bases between the germline ends. Germline CDR1 reads SGHRS; CDR2 reads YFSETQ.

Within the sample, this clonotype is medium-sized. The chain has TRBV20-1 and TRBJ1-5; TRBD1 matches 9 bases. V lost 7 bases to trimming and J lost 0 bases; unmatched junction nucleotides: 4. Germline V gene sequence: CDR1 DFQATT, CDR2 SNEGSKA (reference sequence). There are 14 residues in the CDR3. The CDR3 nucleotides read TGCAGTGGAGGGGGACAGGGTAGCAATCAGCCCCAGCATTTT. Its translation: CSGGGQGSNQPQHF.

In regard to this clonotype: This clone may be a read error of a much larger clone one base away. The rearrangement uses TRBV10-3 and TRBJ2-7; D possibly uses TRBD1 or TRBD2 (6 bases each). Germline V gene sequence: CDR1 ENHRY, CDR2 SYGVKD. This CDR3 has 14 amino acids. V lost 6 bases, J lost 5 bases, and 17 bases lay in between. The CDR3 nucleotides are TGTGCCATCAGGGGCACGGGGGCATCCGACGAGCAGTACTTC. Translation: CAIRGTGASDEQYF.